This entry lists 24 T cell receptor beta chains sequenced from one sample in a study of cytomegalovirus exposure and HLA in healthy donors. With 60 Vbeta and 13 Jbeta primers, the PCR was carried out. Generated by immunoSEQ multiplex PCR, the TCRdb table keeps only in-frame clones and is missing some. This table holds roughly 150,000 clones, 80% found once. Sequencing input: PBMCs. The receptors come from a woman aged 40 to 50 in good health and CMV-seronegative.

This clone appeared a single time. The rearrangement joins TRBV7-3 to TRBJ2-1; 8 positions agree with TRBD2. The CDR3 length is 16 residues. The junction had 6 bases not matched to a gene; V was cut back by 3 bases and J by 2 bases. Germline V gene lookup returns CDR1 SGHTA and CDR2 FQGTGA. CDR3 bases: TGTGCCAGCAGCTTTATAGCGGGGTTCACCTACAATGAGCAGTTCTTC. The encoded protein is CASSFIAGFTYNEQFF.

This chain connects TRBV20-1 to TRBJ2-7, with no clear D. Germline CDR1 reads DFQATT; CDR2 reads SNEGSKA (reference sequence). The CDR3 length is 11 residues. V lost 8 bases, J lost 6 bases, and 14 bases lay in between. CDR3 sequence reads: CSTQVNLEQYF. CDR3 DNA sequence: TGCAGTACCCAGGTAAACCTCGAGCAGTACTTC.

The J gene is TRBJ2-2, the V gene TRBV7-9; weak D call: TRBD1 (5 bases). The V end was cut by 5 bases, the J end by 3 bases, with 10 bases between. Looked up from germline, CDR1 is SEHNR and CDR2 is FQNEAQ (reference sequence). The CDR3 extends over 14 amino acids. CDR3 sequence: CASSLTGYTGELFF. CDR3 DNA sequence: TGTGCCAGCAGCCTAACAGGTTACACCGGGGAGCTGTTTTTT. Using reference TRBV7-9 and TRBJ2-2 for the parts outside the CDR3, the full variable domain is DTGVSQNPRHKITKRGQNVTFRCDPISEHNRLYWYRQTLGQGPEFLTYFQNEAQLEKSRLLSDRFSAERPKGSFSTLEIQRTEQGDSAMYLCASSLTGYTGELFFGEGSRLTVL.

The chain has TRBV28 and TRBJ1-2; D perhaps matches TRBD1 (6 bases). From germline, CDR1 is MDHEN and CDR2 SYDVKM. The CDR3 runs to 13 residues. V lost 6 bases to trimming and J lost 6 bases, with 14 bases between them. The CDR3 sequence is CASRLTGNNGYTF. CDR3 coding DNA: TGTGCCAGCAGACTCACAGGGAACAATGGCTACACCTTC.

Here the CDR3 DNA reads TGTGCCAGCAGTGAACCGAGGGTGGAGACCCAGTACTTC. Protein product: CASSEPRVETQYF. The chain has TRBV25-1 and TRBJ2-5; the D gene is possibly TRBD2 (5 bases). V was clipped by 2 bases and J by 5 bases, with 9 bases between them. The germline V gene encodes CDR1 MGHDK and CDR2 SYGVNS. The CDR3 has 13 amino acids.

The V call is TRBV7-2, the J call TRBJ2-4; 7 bases align to TRBD2. CDR1 is SGHTA and CDR2 is FQGNSA in the germline V gene. V was pared by 0 bases and J by 8 bases, with 7 bases of the junction left unmatched. This CDR3 has 15 residues. CDR3 sequence: CASSLAGGSADIQYF. CDR3 DNA: TGTGCCAGCAGCTTAGCGGGAGGGTCTGCGGACATTCAGTACTTC.

The V call is TRBV5-1, the J call TRBJ1-4; tentative D call: TRBD1 (6 bases). Between the trimmed V and J ends, which lost 4 bases and 2 bases, there was a span of 12 bases. Germline V lookup: CDR1 SGHRS, CDR2 YFSETQ. The CDR3 contains 15 residues. This CDR3 is CASSLQGLTNEKLFF. CDR3 in DNA: TGCGCCAGCAGCCTACAGGGCCTGACTAATGAAAAACTGTTTTTT. Filled out from reference TRBV5-1 and TRBJ1-4, the complete variable domain reads KAGVTQTPRYLIKTRGQQVTLSCSPISGHRSVSWYQQTPGQGLQFLFEYFSETQRNKGNFPGRFSGRQFSNSRSEMNVSTLELGDSALYLCASSLQGLTNEKLFFGSGTQLSVL.

The chain joins TRBV7-6 to TRBJ2-3; TRBD2 is a possible D gene (6 bases). V lost 4 bases, J lost 0 bases, and 14 bases lay in between. The CDR3 is made up of 16 amino acids. Germline values: CDR1 SGHVS, CDR2 FNYEAQ. The CDR3 nucleotides are TGTGCCAGCAGCTCCCCCCTCGGGGGAAGCACAGATACGCAGTATTTT. It encodes CASSSPLGGSTDTQYF.

The rearrangement links TRBV19 to TRBJ1-1, with 8 bases lining up with TRBD1. The CDR3 loop spans 14 amino acids. With V trimmed by 1 base and J by 5 bases, 3 bases remained unmatched. Germline CDR1 reads LNHDA; CDR2 reads SQIVND (reference sequence). This chain's CDR3 is CASSIGQGMTEAFF. In DNA, the CDR3 is TGTGCCAGTAGTATAGGACAGGGGATGACTGAAGCTTTCTTT.

This clone was recorded once. The J gene is TRBJ1-1, the V gene TRBV25-1; 9 positions match TRBD1. The trim removed 8 bases at V and 2 bases at J, leaving 9 bases unmatched. The CDR3 contains 15 residues. In germline, CDR1 is MGHDK, CDR2 SYGVNS. The CDR3 is CASGTTGGGNTEAFF. The CDR3 nucleotides are TGTGCCAGCGGGACAACAGGGGGCGGAAACACTGAAGCTTTCTTT.

The chain joins TRBV28 to TRBJ2-7, with 8 bases that match TRBD1. The V segment lost 6 bases and the J segment 6 bases; nucleotides outside the gene matches: 7. Germline lookup yields CDR1 MDHEN and CDR2 SYDVKM. There are 13 residues in the CDR3. CDR3 in amino acids: CASRVPDRAEQYF. DNA for the CDR3: TGTGCCAGCAGGGTCCCGGACAGGGCCGAGCAGTACTTC. Based on the CDR3 plus reference TRBV28 and TRBJ2-7, the full variable domain is DVKVTQSSRYLVKRTGEKVFLECVQDMDHENMFWYRQDPGLGLRLIYFSYDVKMKEKGDIPEGYSVSREKKERFSLILESASTNQTSMYLCASRVPDRAEQYFGPGTRLTVT.

This chain uses TRBV6-4 with TRBJ2-7, with 10 bases lining up with TRBD1. Germline CDR1 and CDR2: MRHNA and SNTAGT. Germline trimming cut 4 bases from V and 0 bases from J; bases unmatched to any gene: 3. There are 15 residues in the CDR3. The CDR3, as DNA: TGTGCCAGCAGTGTCCGGACAGGGGGCTCCTACGAGCAGTACTTC. It specifies CASSVRTGGSYEQYF.

The rearrangement links TRBV4-1 to TRBJ2-1, with 9 bases identical to TRBD1. The V segment lost 1 base and the J segment 8 bases; nucleotides outside the gene matches: 3. The CDR3 has 14 amino acids. CDR1 and CDR2 from the germline V gene are MGHRA and YSYEKL. This chain's CDR3 is CASSQGQGVDEQFF. In DNA, the CDR3 is TGCGCCAGCAGCCAAGGACAGGGGGTCGATGAGCAGTTCTTC.

This chain links TRBV28 with TRBJ2-7; 9 nucleotides match TRBD1. V dropped 2 bases and J dropped 2; count of bases not matched to a gene: 4. Germline V gene sequence: CDR1 MDHEN, CDR2 SYDVKM. This CDR3 spans 15 amino acids. In DNA form, the CDR3 reads TGTGCCAGCAGTTTAATGCGACAGGGGGCCTACGAGCAGTACTTC. This gives the protein CASSLMRQGAYEQYF.

This sequence joins TRBV14 and TRBJ2-5; weak D call: TRBD2 (6 bases). Germline V lookup: CDR1 SGHDN, CDR2 FVKESK. The V end was cut by 0 bases, the J end by 6 bases, with 14 bases between. The CDR3 has 15 amino acids. CDR3 in DNA: TGTGCCAGCAGCCAAGATCCAGGACTAAGCCAGACCCAGTACTTC. Translation: CASSQDPGLSQTQYF.

V and J are TRBV6-5 and TRBJ1-2, with 10 bases aligning to TRBD1. This CDR3 is 15 amino acids long. Per germline, CDR1 MNHEY and CDR2 SVGAGI. J was trimmed by 3 bases and V by 5 bases; bases with no gene match: 6. The CDR3 loop reads CASSRRQGADYGYTF. In nucleotides, the CDR3 is TGTGCCAGCAGTAGACGACAGGGGGCGGACTATGGCTACACCTTC.

This clone was observed many times. The chain is built from TRBV29-1 and TRBJ1-1; D perhaps matches TRBD1 (6 bases). CDR3 length equals 11 residues. The V end was cut by 6 bases, the J end by 5 bases, with 10 bases between. The germline V gene encodes CDR1 SQVTM and CDR2 ANQGSEA. The DNA for the CDR3 is TGCAGCGTACAGGGTTGGACTGAAGCTTTCTTT. Translated, it gives CSVQGWTEAFF.

V and J are TRBV30 and TRBJ2-1, with D perhaps TRBD1 (6 bases). Trimming stripped 5 bases from V and 7 bases from J, with 21 bases between. Per the germline V gene, CDR1 is GTSNPN and CDR2 is SVGIG (reference sequence). This CDR3 has 15 residues. In DNA, the CDR3 is TGTGCCTGGGGTCAGGGGCAGGGCTTCCGTAATGAGCAGTTCTTC. This translates into CAWGQGQGFRNEQFF.

The chain joins TRBV7-9 to TRBJ2-1, with TRBD2 matching over 10 bases. This CDR3 spans 14 amino acids. CDR1 is SEHNR, CDR2 FQNEAQ, per germline (reference sequence). V dropped 1 base and J dropped 7; count of bases not matched to a gene: 1. Here the CDR3 reads CASSLGAGGNEQFF. The CDR3, as DNA: TGTGCCAGCAGCTTAGGAGCGGGGGGGAATGAGCAGTTCTTC.

This clone was observed a few times. The chain joins TRBV2 to TRBJ2-7, with 11 positions matching TRBD2. Germline lookup yields CDR1 SNHLY and CDR2 FYNNEI. Trimming removed 6 bases from V and 3 bases from J; junction bases left unmatched: 7. This CDR3 is built from 15 residues. CDR3 coding DNA: TGTGCCAGCAGAAGCCCCGGGACTAGCGGCTACGAGCAGTACTTC. It yields the protein CASRSPGTSGYEQYF.

This clone turned up a few times. The chain carries TRBV5-1 and TRBJ1-3, with D possibly TRBD1 on 6 matching bases. The CDR3 extends over 15 amino acids. V lost 4 bases, J lost 3 bases, and 14 bases lay in between. Germline V lookup: CDR1 SGHRS, CDR2 YFSETQ. The CDR3, as DNA: TGCGCCAGCAGCCCGCAGGGGATCGGTGGAAACACCATATATTTT. Its translation is CASSPQGIGGNTIYF.

The V call is TRBV28, the J call TRBJ2-7; 11 bases are a match to TRBD2. CDR3 size: 16 residues. Germline CDR1 MDHEN, CDR2 SYDVKM. V lost 4 bases to trimming and J lost 5 bases; unmatched junction nucleotides: 10. The CDR3 protein is CASSSLPGLAENEQYF. The CDR3 bases are TGTGCCAGCAGTTCCCTTCCGGGACTAGCGGAGAACGAGCAGTACTTC. Using reference TRBV28 and TRBJ2-7 for the parts outside the CDR3, the full variable domain is DVKVTQSSRYLVKRTGEKVFLECVQDMDHENMFWYRQDPGLGLRLIYFSYDVKMKEKGDIPEGYSVSREKKERFSLILESASTNQTSMYLCASSSLPGLAENEQYFGPGTRLTVT.

This chain links TRBV11-1 with TRBJ2-3; no definite D call. CDR1 is SGHAT, CDR2 FQDESV, per germline (reference sequence). The V end lost 8 bases, the J end lost 3 bases, and 9 bases lay between the germline ends. The CDR3 extends over 12 amino acids. CDR3 in DNA: TGTGCCAGCGGAGTAGTTACAGATACGCAGTATTTT. Its protein product is CASGVVTDTQYF.

The gene calls are TRBV5-4 and TRBJ1-5, with D hard to call. V lost 4 bases, J lost 4 bases, and 9 bases lay in between. Looked up from germline, CDR1 is SGHNT and CDR2 is YYREEE (reference sequence). The CDR3 sequence is 13 residues long. The CDR3 loop is CASSPDPNQPQHF. CDR3 nucleotide sequence: TGTGCCAGCAGCCCAGATCCTAATCAGCCCCAGCATTTT.